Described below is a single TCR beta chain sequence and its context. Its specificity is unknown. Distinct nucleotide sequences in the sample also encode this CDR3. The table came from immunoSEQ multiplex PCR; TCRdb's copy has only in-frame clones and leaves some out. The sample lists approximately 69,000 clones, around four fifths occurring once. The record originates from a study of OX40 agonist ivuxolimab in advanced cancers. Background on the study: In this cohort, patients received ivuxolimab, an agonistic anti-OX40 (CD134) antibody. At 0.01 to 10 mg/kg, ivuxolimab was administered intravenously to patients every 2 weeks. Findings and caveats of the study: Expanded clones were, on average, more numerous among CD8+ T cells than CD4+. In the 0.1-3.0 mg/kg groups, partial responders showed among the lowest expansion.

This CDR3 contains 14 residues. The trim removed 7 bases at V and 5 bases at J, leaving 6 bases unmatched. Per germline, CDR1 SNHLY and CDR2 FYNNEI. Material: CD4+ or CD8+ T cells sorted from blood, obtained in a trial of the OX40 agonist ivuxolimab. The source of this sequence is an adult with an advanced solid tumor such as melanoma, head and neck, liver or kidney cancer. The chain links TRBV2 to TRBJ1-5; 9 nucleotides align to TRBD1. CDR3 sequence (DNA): TGTGCCAGCAAGGGACAGGGAGGCCATCAGCCCCAGCATTTT. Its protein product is CASKGQGGHQPQHF.